The entry below gives a single T cell receptor beta chain sequence along with its context. Its antigen is not known. The sample originates from a study of T cell repertoires in cytomegalovirus infection. About the study: Indications of both CMV infection and matching HLA type were provided by public TCR beta signatures. General observations from the study: The cumulative frequency of public TCR beta families distinguished individuals who carried CMV together with the relevant HLA. The ex vivo response was dominated by HLA-C-restricted CMV-specific TCR beta clonotypes.

TCRdb ran MiXCR on the reads and lists one entry per CDR3 protein. The data show about 89,000 distinct CDR3 sequences, 25% to 30% seen once. The CDR3 has 17 amino acids. J was trimmed by 3 bases and V by 5 bases; bases with no gene match: 13. Germline values: CDR1 LNHDA, CDR2 SQIVND (reference sequence). The chain uses TRBV19 and TRBJ2-7, with 10 bases fitting TRBD2. The input for sequencing was CD8+ T cells from cultured PBMCs, taken from culture after CMV antigen stimulation. This sequence was found in a human donor in good health (CMV status not recorded). Some clones in this sample may be carry-over from other donors' samples. Written as DNA, the CDR3 is TGTGCCAGTAGTGCCGGTGGGTACAGCGGGGGGGTCTACGAGCAGTACTTC. Protein: CASSAGGYSGGVYEQYF.